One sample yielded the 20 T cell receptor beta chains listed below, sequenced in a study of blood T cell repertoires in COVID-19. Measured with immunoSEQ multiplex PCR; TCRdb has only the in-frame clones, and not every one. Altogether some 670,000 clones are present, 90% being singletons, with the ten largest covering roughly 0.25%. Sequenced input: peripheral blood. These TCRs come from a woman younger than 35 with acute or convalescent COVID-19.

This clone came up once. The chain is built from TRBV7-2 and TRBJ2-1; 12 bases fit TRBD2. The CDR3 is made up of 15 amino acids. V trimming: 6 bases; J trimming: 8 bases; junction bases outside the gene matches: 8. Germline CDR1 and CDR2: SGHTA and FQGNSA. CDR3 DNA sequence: TGTGCCAGCAGGCGTCAACTAGCGGGGGGCGATGAGCAGTTCTTC. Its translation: CASRRQLAGGDEQFF. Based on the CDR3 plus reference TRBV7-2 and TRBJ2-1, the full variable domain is GAGVSQSPSNKVTEKGKDVELRCDPISGHTALYWYRQSLGQGLEFLIYFQGNSAPDKSGLPSDRFSAERTGGSVSTLTIQRTQQEDSAVYLCASRRQLAGGDEQFFGPGTRLTVL.

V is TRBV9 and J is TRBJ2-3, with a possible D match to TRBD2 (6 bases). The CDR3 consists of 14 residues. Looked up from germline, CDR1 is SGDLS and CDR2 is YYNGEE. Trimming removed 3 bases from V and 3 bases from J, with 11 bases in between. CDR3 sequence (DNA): TGTGCCAGCAGCGAGGCCCGGGGGACAGATACGCAGTATTTT. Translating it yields CASSEARGTDTQYF.

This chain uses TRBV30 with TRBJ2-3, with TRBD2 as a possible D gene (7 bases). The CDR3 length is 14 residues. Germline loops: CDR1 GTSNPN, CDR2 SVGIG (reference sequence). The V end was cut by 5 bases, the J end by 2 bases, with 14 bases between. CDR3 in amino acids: CAWQRGAYTDTQYF. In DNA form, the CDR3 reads TGTGCCTGGCAACGGGGGGCGTACACAGATACGCAGTATTTT. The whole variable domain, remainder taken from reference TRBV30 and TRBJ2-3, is SQTIHQWPATLVQPVGSPLSLECTVEGTSNPNLYWYRQAAGRGLQLLFYSVGIGQISSEVPQNLSASRPQDRQFILSSKKLLLSDSGFYLCAWQRGAYTDTQYFGPGTRLTVL.

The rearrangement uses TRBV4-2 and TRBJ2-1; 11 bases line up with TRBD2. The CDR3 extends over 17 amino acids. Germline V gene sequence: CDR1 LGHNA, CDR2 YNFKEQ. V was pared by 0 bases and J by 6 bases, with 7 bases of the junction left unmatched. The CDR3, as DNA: TGTGCCAGCAGCCAAGAGCCACTAGCGGGGGCTTTCAATGAGCAGTTCTTC. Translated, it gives CASSQEPLAGAFNEQFF.

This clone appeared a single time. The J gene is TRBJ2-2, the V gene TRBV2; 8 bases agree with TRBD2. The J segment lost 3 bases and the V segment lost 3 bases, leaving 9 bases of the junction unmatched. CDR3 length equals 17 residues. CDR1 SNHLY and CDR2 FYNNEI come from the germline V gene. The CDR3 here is CASSDSVSGAYTGELFF. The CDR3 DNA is TGTGCCAGCAGTGACTCGGTTAGCGGGGCGTACACCGGGGAGCTGTTTTTT.

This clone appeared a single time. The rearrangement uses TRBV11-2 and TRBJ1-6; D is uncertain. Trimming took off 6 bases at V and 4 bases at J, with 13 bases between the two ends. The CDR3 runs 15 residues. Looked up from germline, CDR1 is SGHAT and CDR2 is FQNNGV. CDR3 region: CASSRIAGYNSPLHF. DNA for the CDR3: TGTGCCAGCAGTCGCATAGCGGGGTATAATTCACCCCTCCACTTT.

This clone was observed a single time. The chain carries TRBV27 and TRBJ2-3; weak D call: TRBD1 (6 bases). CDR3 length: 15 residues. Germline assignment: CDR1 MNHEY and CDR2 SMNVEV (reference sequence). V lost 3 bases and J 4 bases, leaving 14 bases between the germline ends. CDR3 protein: CASSFRTPGADTQYF. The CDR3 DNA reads TGTGCCAGCAGTTTCAGGACTCCAGGGGCAGATACGCAGTATTTT.

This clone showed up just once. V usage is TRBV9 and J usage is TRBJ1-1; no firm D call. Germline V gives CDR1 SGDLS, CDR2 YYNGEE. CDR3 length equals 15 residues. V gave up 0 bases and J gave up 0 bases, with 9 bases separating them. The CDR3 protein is CASSVGTTMNTEAFF. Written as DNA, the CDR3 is TGTGCCAGCAGCGTAGGAACCACTATGAACACTGAAGCTTTCTTT.

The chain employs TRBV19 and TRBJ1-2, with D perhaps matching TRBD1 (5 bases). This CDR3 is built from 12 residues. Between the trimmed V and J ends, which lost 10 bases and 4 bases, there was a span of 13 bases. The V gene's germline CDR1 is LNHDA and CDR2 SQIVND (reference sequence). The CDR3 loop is CATRGGTYGYTF. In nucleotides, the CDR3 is TGTGCCACCCGCGGGGGGACCTATGGCTACACCTTC.

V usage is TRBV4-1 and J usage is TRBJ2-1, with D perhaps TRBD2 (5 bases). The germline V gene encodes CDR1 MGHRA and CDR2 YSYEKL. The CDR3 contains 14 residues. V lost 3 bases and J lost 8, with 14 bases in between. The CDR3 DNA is TGCGCCAGCAGCCAGGTCAGCGGTGTCTATGAGCAGTTCTTC. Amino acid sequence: CASSQVSGVYEQFF.

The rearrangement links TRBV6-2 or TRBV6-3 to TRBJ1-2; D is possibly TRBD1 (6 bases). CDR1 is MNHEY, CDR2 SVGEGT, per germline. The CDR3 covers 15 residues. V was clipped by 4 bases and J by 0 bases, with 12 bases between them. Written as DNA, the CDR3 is TGTGCCAGCAGTTTGGGACACACAACTAACTATGGCTACACCTTC. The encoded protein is CASSLGHTTNYGYTF.

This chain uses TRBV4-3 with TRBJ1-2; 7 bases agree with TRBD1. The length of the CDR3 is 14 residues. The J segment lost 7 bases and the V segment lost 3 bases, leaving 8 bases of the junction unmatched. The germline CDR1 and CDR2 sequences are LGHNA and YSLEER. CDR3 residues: CASSHDRVSVGYTF. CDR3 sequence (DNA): TGCGCCAGCAGCCATGACAGGGTCTCGGTTGGCTACACCTTC.

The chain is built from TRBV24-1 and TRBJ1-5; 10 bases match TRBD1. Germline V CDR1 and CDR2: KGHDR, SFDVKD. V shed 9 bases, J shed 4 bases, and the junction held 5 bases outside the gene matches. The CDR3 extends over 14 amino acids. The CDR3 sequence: CATGDRGSNQPQHF. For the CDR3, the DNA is TGTGCCACCGGGGACAGGGGTTCAAATCAGCCCCAGCATTTT.

The CDR3 DNA follows: TGTGCCAGCAGCCTACACCAGGATCAGCCCCAGCATTTT. It encodes CASSLHQDQPQHF. V usage is TRBV7-2 and J usage is TRBJ1-5; D call uncertain. The germline V gene has CDR1 SGHTA and CDR2 FQGNSA. This CDR3 has 13 residues. Trimming stripped 5 bases from V and 5 bases from J, with 10 bases between.

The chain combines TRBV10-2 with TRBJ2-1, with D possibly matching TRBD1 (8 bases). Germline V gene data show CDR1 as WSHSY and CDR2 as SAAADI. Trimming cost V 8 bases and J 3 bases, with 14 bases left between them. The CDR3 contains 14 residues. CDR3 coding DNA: TGCGCCAGCGGGGGGGACAGGATCTACAATGAGCAGTTCTTC. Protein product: CASGGDRIYNEQFF.

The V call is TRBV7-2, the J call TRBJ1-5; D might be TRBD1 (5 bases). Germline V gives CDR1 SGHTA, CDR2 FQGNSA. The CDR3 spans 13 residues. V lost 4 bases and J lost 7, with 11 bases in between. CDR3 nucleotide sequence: TGTGCCAGCAGCTATAGGGGTGAACAGCCCCAGCATTTT. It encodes CASSYRGEQPQHF.

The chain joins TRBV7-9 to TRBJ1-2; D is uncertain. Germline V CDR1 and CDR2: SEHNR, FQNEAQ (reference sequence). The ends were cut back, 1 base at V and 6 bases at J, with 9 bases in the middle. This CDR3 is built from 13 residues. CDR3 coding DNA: TGTGCCAGCAGCTTAGGGTTACGAGATGGCTACACCTTC. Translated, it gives CASSLGLRDGYTF.

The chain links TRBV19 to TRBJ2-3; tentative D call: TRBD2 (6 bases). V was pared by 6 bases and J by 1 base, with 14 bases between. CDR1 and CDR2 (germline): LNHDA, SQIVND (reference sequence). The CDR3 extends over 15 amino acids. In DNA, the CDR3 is TGTGCCAGTAGACGAGGAGGGGTTGGCACAGATACGCAGTATTTT. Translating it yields CASRRGGVGTDTQYF.

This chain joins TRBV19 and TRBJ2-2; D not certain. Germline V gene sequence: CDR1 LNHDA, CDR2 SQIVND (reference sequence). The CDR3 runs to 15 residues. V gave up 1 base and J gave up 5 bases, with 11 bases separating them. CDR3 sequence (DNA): TGTGCCAGTAGTATAGTGTGGCAGAAAACCGGGGAGCTGTTTTTT. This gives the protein CASSIVWQKTGELFF.

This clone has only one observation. The CDR3 protein is CASSKSPGQRVRKLFF. CDR3 bases: TGTGCCAGCAGCAAATCCCCGGGACAGCGGGTGAGGAAACTGTTTTTT. The gene calls are TRBV21-1 and TRBJ1-4; the table's D call TRBD1 went unverified against the DNA. TRBV21-1 is flagged as a pseudogene. The length of the CDR3 is 16 residues.